The 31 T cell receptor beta chains presented below share a single source sample, sequenced in a study of blood T cell repertoires in COVID-19 (TCRdb year 2020). Preparation of the library involved the immunoSEQ multiplex PCR assay. TCRdb mirrors the immuneACCESS table, restricted to in-frame sequences. Some clones are absent from its copies; in checked studies, under half trace to an unresolved V gene, and the reason for the others is unknown. The sample table contains approximately 280,000 clones; only one count was recorded for approximately 90% of them. The top ten clonotypes cover about 4.2% of the sample. Material: peripheral blood. These TCRs come from a man aged 35-49 years with acute or convalescent COVID-19.

This sequence joins TRBV5-4 and TRBJ1-2, with a possible D match to TRBD1 (6 bases). The ends were cut back, 7 bases at V and 2 bases at J, with 15 bases in the middle. The CDR3 sequence is 14 residues long. CDR1 SGHNT and CDR2 YYREEE come from the germline V gene (reference sequence). DNA for the CDR3: TGTGCCAGCGGGCTTAACAGGGAAAACTATGGCTACACCTTC. This gives the protein CASGLNRENYGYTF.

V usage is TRBV24-1 and J usage is TRBJ2-3, with D perhaps TRBD2 (6 bases). V was shortened by 3 bases and J by 1 base, with 16 bases between the two germline ends. The CDR3 totals 17 residues. CDR1 is KGHDR and CDR2 is SFDVKD in the germline V gene. CDR3 sequence: CATSDRTGPGGTDTQYF. As DNA, the CDR3 is TGTGCCACCAGTGATAGAACGGGCCCGGGGGGCACAGATACGCAGTATTTT.

The rearrangement links TRBV2 to TRBJ2-2, with 8 bases lining up with TRBD2. Germline values: CDR1 SNHLY, CDR2 FYNNEI. The CDR3 runs 13 residues. V gave up 5 bases and J gave up 6 bases; unmatched junction bases: 2. CDR3 protein: CASSTGGAGELFF. DNA for the CDR3: TGTGCCAGCAGTACGGGGGGGGCCGGGGAGCTGTTTTTT.

The chain employs TRBV28 and TRBJ2-3; 10 bases fit TRBD2. Trimming cost V 5 bases and J 1 base; bases outside gene matches: 9. CDR1 is MDHEN, CDR2 SYDVKM, per germline. CDR3 size: 17 residues. CDR3 DNA sequence: TGTGCCAGCAGTCCGAGTCTAGCGGGGGCCGGCACAGATACGCAGTATTTT. It codes for CASSPSLAGAGTDTQYF.

The chain links TRBV25-1 to TRBJ2-7, with D possibly TRBD2 on 6 matching bases. CDR1 is MGHDK, CDR2 SYGVNS, per germline. V was clipped by 1 base and J by 5 bases, with 12 bases between them. The CDR3 consists of 14 residues. The CDR3: CASSEFDRGNEQYF. In nucleotides, the CDR3 is TGTGCCAGCAGTGAATTCGACCGGGGGAACGAGCAGTACTTC.

This chain joins TRBV10-3 and TRBJ2-5; D gene ambiguous. Germline loops: CDR1 ENHRY, CDR2 SYGVKD. The CDR3 has 15 amino acids. V lost 3 bases to trimming and J lost 1 base, with 12 bases between them. The CDR3 nucleotides are TGTGCCATCAGTGATTGGAGCGTCGCCCAAGAGACCCAGTACTTC. Translation gives CAISDWSVAQETQYF.

The chain links TRBV6-1 to TRBJ1-5; TRBD1 is a possible D gene (6 bases). Germline CDR1 and CDR2: MNHNS and SASEGT. This CDR3 is 14 amino acids long. The ends were cut back, 3 bases at V and 6 bases at J, with 12 bases in the middle. CDR3 residues: CASSDIQGGQPQHF. As DNA, the CDR3 is TGTGCCAGCAGTGACATACAGGGTGGTCAGCCCCAGCATTTT.

The rearrangement joins TRBV6-5 to TRBJ1-6; 7 bases are shared with TRBD1. The CDR3 is made up of 16 amino acids. With 0 bases clipped from V and 9 bases from J, the junction kept 8 bases outside the gene matches. Germline V gene lookup returns CDR1 MNHEY and CDR2 SVGAGI. The CDR3 region has the DNA TGTGCCAGCAGTTACTCGAAGGGGGCACTGGGTTCACCCCTCCACTTT. Protein sequence: CASSYSKGALGSPLHF.

The chain employs TRBV5-1 and TRBJ1-1; D is undetermined. Germline V CDR1 and CDR2: SGHRS, YFSETQ. Trimming pared 0 bases from V and 9 bases from J, leaving 12 bases between. The CDR3 contains 13 residues. The CDR3 DNA sequence: TGCGCCAGCAGCTTGGCCGGGAGAGGGAAAGCTTTCTTT. Translated: CASSLAGRGKAFF.

This chain connects TRBV30 to TRBJ1-6; no definite D call. V was shortened by 1 base and J by 10 bases, with 14 bases between the two germline ends. Germline CDR1 GTSNPN, CDR2 SVGIG (reference sequence). The CDR3 sequence is 14 residues long. DNA of the CDR3: TGTGCCTGGAGTGGCGGTATTATAAGATCACCCCTCCACTTT. Amino acid sequence: CAWSGGIIRSPLHF.

The chain couples TRBV5-4 to TRBJ1-2; TRBD1 might be the D (5 bases). Germline V lookup: CDR1 SGHNT, CDR2 YYREEE (reference sequence). The CDR3 is made up of 13 amino acids. Trimming left V 4 bases short and J 7 bases short, with 14 bases between. This CDR3 reads CASSPGGAVGYTF. CDR3 in DNA: TGTGCCAGCAGCCCGGGAGGGGCGGTTGGCTACACCTTC.

V is TRBV6-2 or TRBV6-3 and J is TRBJ2-7; D might be TRBD1 (6 bases). The CDR3 spans 16 residues. CDR1 and CDR2 from the germline V gene are MNHEY and SVGEGT. V lost 4 bases to trimming and J lost 3 bases, with 19 bases between them. CDR3 sequence reads: CASSLTAADRNYEQYF. The CDR3 nucleotides read TGTGCCAGCAGTTTAACCGCGGCCGACAGGAACTACGAGCAGTACTTC.

The V and J genes are TRBV5-1 and TRBJ2-1; 13 bases line up with TRBD2. The junction had 4 bases not matched to a gene; V was cut back by 4 bases and J by 3 bases. Looked up from germline, CDR1 is SGHRS and CDR2 is YFSETQ. This CDR3 comprises 16 residues. The chain's CDR3 is CASSSRLAGGYNEQFF. CDR3 sequence (DNA): TGCGCCAGCAGCAGTCGACTAGCGGGGGGCTACAATGAGCAGTTCTTC.

The chain couples TRBV6-6 to TRBJ1-4; D gene uncertain. Germline V gene sequence: CDR1 MNHNY, CDR2 SVGAGI (reference sequence). The germline V and J ends were trimmed by 2 bases and 13 bases, with 17 bases remaining between them. The CDR3 covers 14 residues. This CDR3 is CASSYGQPVRLLFF. The CDR3 nucleotides are TGTGCCAGCAGTTACGGGCAACCAGTACGGCTACTGTTTTTT.

This clone has only a few counts. The gene calls are TRBV10-1 and TRBJ1-1, with no clear D. In germline, CDR1 is WNHNN, CDR2 SYGVQD (reference sequence). V shed 2 bases and J shed 3 bases, with 10 bases lying between them. This CDR3 region has 14 residues. CDR3 DNA sequence: TGCGCCAGCAGTGAGCGGCTAGAGGACACTGAAGCTTTCTTT. It encodes CASSERLEDTEAFF.

This chain connects TRBV24-1 to TRBJ2-3; 7 nucleotides match TRBD2. The CDR3 loop spans 14 amino acids. The ends lost 3 bases at V and 1 base at J; junction bases unmatched: 0. Germline V gene lookup returns CDR1 KGHDR and CDR2 SFDVKD. CDR3 sequence (DNA): TGTGCCACCAGTGATGGGGGGGGCACAGATACGCAGTATTTT. Its translation is CATSDGGGTDTQYF.

V and J are TRBV3-1 (or the pseudogene TRBV3-2) and TRBJ1-2; D gene unclear. Germline-derived CDR1 and CDR2 are LGHDT and YNNKEL (reference sequence). V lost 6 bases and J lost 7, with 9 bases in between. The CDR3 is made up of 11 amino acids. The CDR3: CASRSAGGYTF. The CDR3, as DNA: TGTGCCAGCAGGTCAGCGGGTGGCTACACCTTC.

The genes are TRBV24-1 and TRBJ1-1, with 9 bases aligning to TRBD1. This CDR3 contains 14 residues. The V and J ends lost 7 bases and 5 bases, in that order; junction bases with no gene match: 7. Per the germline V gene, CDR1 is KGHDR and CDR2 is SFDVKD. CDR3 sequence: CATRETGGGTEAFF. The CDR3 bases are TGTGCCACCAGGGAGACAGGGGGGGGGACTGAAGCTTTCTTT.

The gene calls are TRBV7-8 and TRBJ2-1; tentative D call: TRBD1 (5 bases). The CDR3 is 15 amino acids. The germline V gene encodes CDR1 SGHVS and CDR2 FQNEAQ. V shed 1 base and J shed 7 bases, with 14 bases lying between them. CDR3 sequence (DNA): TGTGCCAGCAGCTTAGTATCCCAGGGTGTGAATGAGCAGTTCTTC. This gives the protein CASSLVSQGVNEQFF. Together with reference TRBV7-8 and TRBJ2-1, the CDR3 gives the full variable domain: GAGVSQSPRYKVAKRGQDVALRCDPISGHVSLFWYQQALGQGPEFLTYFQNEAQLDKSGLPSDRFFAERPEGSVSTLKIQRTQQEDSAVYLCASSLVSQGVNEQFFGPGTRLTVL.

The chain recombines TRBV5-1 with TRBJ2-2; D remains ambiguous. Germline loops: CDR1 SGHRS, CDR2 YFSETQ. V shed 5 bases and J shed 3 bases, with 11 bases lying between them. The CDR3 spans 14 residues. The CDR3 DNA sequence: TGCGCCAGCAGGATGGGCTGGGACACCGGGGAGCTGTTTTTT. As protein: CASRMGWDTGELFF.

The rearrangement joins TRBV5-5 to TRBJ2-2, with TRBD1 matching over 7 bases. V lost 0 bases to trimming and J lost 1 base; unmatched junction nucleotides: 0. This CDR3 has 15 residues. Germline CDR1 and CDR2: SGHKS and YYEKEE (reference sequence). DNA of the CDR3: TGTGCCAGCAGCTTGGACAGGGGGAACACCGGGGAGCTGTTTTTT. This encodes CASSLDRGNTGELFF.

V gene TRBV5-4 combines with J gene TRBJ1-2; D unresolved. The CDR3 totals 15 residues. Germline V gives CDR1 SGHNT, CDR2 YYREEE (reference sequence). The ends were cut back, 1 base at V and 5 bases at J, with 15 bases in the middle. CDR3 sequence: CASSLYREAIYGYTF. The CDR3 DNA reads as TGTGCCAGCAGCTTGTATAGGGAGGCCATTTATGGCTACACCTTC.

The rearrangement joins TRBV2 to TRBJ2-3; the match to TRBD2 covers 11 bases. There are 15 residues in the CDR3. V was pared by 5 bases and J by 9 bases, with 10 bases of the junction left unmatched. Looked up from germline, CDR1 is SNHLY and CDR2 is FYNNEI. As DNA, the CDR3 is TGTGCCAGCAGTATAGCGGGGGGGTCCCTCCGAACGCAGTATTTT. It translates to CASSIAGGSLRTQYF.

The chain employs TRBV6-4 and TRBJ2-5, with D possibly being TRBD1 (5 bases). The CDR3 runs 13 residues. With 4 bases removed from V and 5 bases from J, the gap between germline ends came to 11 bases. Germline V lookup: CDR1 MRHNA, CDR2 SNTAGT. The CDR3 DNA reads TGTGCCAGCAGTGGAGAATGGGGCGAGACCCAGTACTTC. This gives the protein CASSGEWGETQYF.

CDR3: CATSPPDSYEQYF. CDR3 DNA sequence: TGTGCCACCAGTCCCCCTGACAGCTACGAGCAGTACTTC. The chain carries TRBV24-1 and TRBJ2-7, with D possibly TRBD1 on 5 matching bases. Germline loops: CDR1 KGHDR, CDR2 SFDVKD. Trimming stripped 6 bases from V and 3 bases from J, with 11 bases between. This CDR3 has 13 amino acids.

The chain employs TRBV24-1 and TRBJ2-3; perhaps TRBD2 as D (5 bases). CDR1 is KGHDR and CDR2 is SFDVKD in the germline V gene. The CDR3 contains 16 residues. Between the trimmed V and J ends, which lost 2 bases and 0 bases, there was a span of 11 bases. CDR3 bases: TGTGCCACCAGTGATTCGACGGACTCTAGCACAGATACGCAGTATTTT. This sequence encodes CATSDSTDSSTDTQYF.

The V and J genes are TRBV2 and TRBJ1-1, with D maybe TRBD1 (6 bases). The CDR3 contains 13 residues. Trimming took 5 bases from V and 4 from J, leaving 11 bases between them. Germline V gene sequence: CDR1 SNHLY, CDR2 FYNNEI. The CDR3 loop is CASSTGISTEAFF. The DNA for the CDR3 is TGTGCCAGCAGTACAGGGATAAGCACTGAAGCTTTCTTT.

This clone was seen just once. The chain couples TRBV24-1 to TRBJ2-2, with D tentatively TRBD1 (6 bases). The germline V gene encodes CDR1 KGHDR and CDR2 SFDVKD. V was pared by 9 bases and J by 1 base, with 14 bases between. The CDR3 runs to 15 residues. The CDR3 spells CATAGQSGNTGELFF. The CDR3 coding sequence is TGTGCCACCGCTGGACAGTCGGGGAACACCGGGGAGCTGTTTTTT.

The chain has TRBV29-1 and TRBJ2-7; D possibly corresponds to TRBD2 (6 bases). The CDR3 runs 11 residues. Germline CDR1 SQVTM, CDR2 ANQGSEA. V was shortened by 6 bases and J by 5 bases, with 11 bases between the two germline ends. The CDR3 loop is CSVGLLHEQYF. The CDR3, as DNA: TGCAGCGTAGGACTACTACACGAGCAGTACTTC.

The chain couples TRBV7-6 to TRBJ2-2; perhaps TRBD1 as D (6 bases). The CDR3 sequence is 14 residues long. Germline CDR1 is SGHVS and CDR2 is FNYEAQ. The germline V and J ends were trimmed by 5 bases and 7 bases, with 14 bases remaining between them. The CDR3 region has the DNA TGTGCCAGCAGCAAACAGGGATCCAGCGGGGAGCTGTTTTTT. Translation: CASSKQGSSGELFF.

This clone was detected only once. The chain has TRBV18 and TRBJ2-7, with 7 bases identical to TRBD1. The CDR3 consists of 13 residues. Germline V CDR1 and CDR2: KGHSH, LQKENI. J lost 3 bases, V lost 1 base, and 0 bases had no gene match. The chain's CDR3 is CASSPRQGYEQYF. CDR3 sequence (DNA): TGTGCCAGCTCACCACGACAGGGCTACGAGCAGTACTTC.